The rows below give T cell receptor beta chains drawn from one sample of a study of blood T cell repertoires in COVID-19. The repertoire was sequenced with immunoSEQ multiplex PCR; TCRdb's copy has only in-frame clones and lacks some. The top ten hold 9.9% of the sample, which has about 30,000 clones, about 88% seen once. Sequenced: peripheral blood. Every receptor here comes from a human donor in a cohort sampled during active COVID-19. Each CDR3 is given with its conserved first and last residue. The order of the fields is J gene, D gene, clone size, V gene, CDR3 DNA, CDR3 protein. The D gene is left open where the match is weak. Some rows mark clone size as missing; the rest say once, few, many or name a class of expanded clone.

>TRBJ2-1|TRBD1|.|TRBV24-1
TGTGCCACCAGTGTCCCGGGACAGGGTGACAATGAGCAGTTCTTC
CATSVPGQGDNEQFF
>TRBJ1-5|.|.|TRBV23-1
TGCGCCAGCAGTCAAAAACAGGGTGATCAGCCCCAGCATTTT
CASSQKQGDQPQHF
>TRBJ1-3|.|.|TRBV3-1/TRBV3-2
TGTGCCAGCAGCCAAGATGTGCGTAACTCTGGAAACACCATATATTTT
CASSQDVRNSGNTIYF
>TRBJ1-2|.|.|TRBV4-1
TGCGCCACCCGGGGGGTCTATGGCTACACCTTC
CATRGVYGYTF
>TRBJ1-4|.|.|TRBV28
TGTGCCAGCAGTTTATACAACGGACAGCCTAATGAAAAACTGTTTTTT
CASSLYNGQPNEKLFF
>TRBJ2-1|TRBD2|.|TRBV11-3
TGTGCCAGCAGCGGTCAGCGGGGGGGAACCTACAATGAGCAGTTCTTC
CASSGQRGGTYNEQFF
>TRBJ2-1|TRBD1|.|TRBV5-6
TGTGCCAGCAGCCTGGGGACAGGGGGAAATGAGCAGTTCTTC
CASSLGTGGNEQFF
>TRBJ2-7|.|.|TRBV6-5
TGTGCCAGCAGTACCTCCTGGGGACAACTTTACGAGCAGTACTTC
CASSTSWGQLYEQYF
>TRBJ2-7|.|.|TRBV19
TGTGCCAGTAGTAATACCCGGGGTCCCTACGAGCAGTACTTC
CASSNTRGPYEQYF
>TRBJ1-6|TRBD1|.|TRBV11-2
TGTGCCAGCAGCTTTTTGGGACAGGGGTTTAATTCACCCCTCCACTTT
CASSFLGQGFNSPLHF
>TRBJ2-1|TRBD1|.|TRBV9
TGTGCCAGCAGCGTGGGTCCGGGACAGGGTAGCAATGAGCAGTTCTTC
CASSVGPGQGSNEQFF
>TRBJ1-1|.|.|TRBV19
TGTGCCAGCCACACTGGTGGGGGGGAAGCTTTCTTT
CASHTGGGEAFF
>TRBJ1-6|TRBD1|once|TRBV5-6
TGTGCCAGCAGGTTTACTGTAACAGGGGGTAATTCACCCCTCCACTTT
CASRFTVTGGNSPLHF
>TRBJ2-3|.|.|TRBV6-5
TGTGCCAGCAGTTCCCGTATCACAGATACGCAGTATTTT
CASSSRITDTQYF
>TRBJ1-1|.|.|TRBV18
TGTGCCAGCTCACCGCGGCCGAACACTGAAGCTTTCTTT
CASSPRPNTEAFF
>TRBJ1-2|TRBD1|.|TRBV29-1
TGCAGCGCCCGAGGGACAGTCTATGGCTACACCTTC
CSARGTVYGYTF
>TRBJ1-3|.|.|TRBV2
TGTGCCAGCAGTGAAGCAAGGGGTTCTGGAAACACCATATATTTT
CASSEARGSGNTIYF
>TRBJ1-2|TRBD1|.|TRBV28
TGTGCCACCCAGGGACAGGTCTATGGCTACACCTTC
CATQGQVYGYTF
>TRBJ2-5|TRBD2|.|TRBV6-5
TGTGCCAGCGGCCCTAGCGGGGGAAACCAAGAGACCCAGTACTTC
CASGPSGGNQETQYF
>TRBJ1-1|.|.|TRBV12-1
TGTGCCAGCCCCAGGGGGGCTTTCTTT
CASPRGAFF
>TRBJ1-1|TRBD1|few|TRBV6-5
TGTGCCAGCAGTTCCGACAGGGCCTACACTGAAGCTTTCTTT
CASSSDRAYTEAFF
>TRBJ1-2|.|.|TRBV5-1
TGCGCCAGCAGTTTCACACCTGGAGGCATCGATGGCTACACCTTC
CASSFTPGGIDGYTF
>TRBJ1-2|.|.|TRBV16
TGTGCCAGCAGCACATACGGGAGGGGCATGGGGGGCTACACCTTC
CASSTYGRGMGGYTF
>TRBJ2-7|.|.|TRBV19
TGTGCCAGTAGCGACCGGGGAATCGGCGAGCAGTACTTC
CASSDRGIGEQYF
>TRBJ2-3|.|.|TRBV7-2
TGTGCCAGCAGCTTAGTTGGGGCTCTAAGGGCAGATACGCAGTATTTT
CASSLVGALRADTQYF
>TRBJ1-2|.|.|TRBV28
TGTGCCAGCAGTTTCAGGGAAAACTATGGCTACACCTTC
CASSFRENYGYTF
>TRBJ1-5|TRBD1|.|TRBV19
TGTGCCAGTACCGTTGGCCTCGACAGGGCCTCGGGGGCGCCCCAGCATTTT
CASTVGLDRASGAPQHF
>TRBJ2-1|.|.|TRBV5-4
TGTGCCAGCAGCACCCCGGACACCGCTCTGAATGAGCAGTTCTTC
CASSTPDTALNEQFF
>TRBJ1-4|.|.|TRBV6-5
TGTGCCAGCAGTTACTCACAATTAACTGAAAAACTGTTTTTT
CASSYSQLTEKLFF
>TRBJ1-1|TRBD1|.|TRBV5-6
TGTGCCAGCAGCTTCGGGACAGGGATAGCCACTGAAGCTTTCTTT
CASSFGTGIATEAFF
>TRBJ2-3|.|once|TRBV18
TGTGCCAGCTCACGAACTAGCACAGATACGCAGTATTTT
CASSRTSTDTQYF
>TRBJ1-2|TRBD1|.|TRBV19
TGTGCCAGTACCCCGGACAGGGCCAACTATGGCTACACCTTC
CASTPDRANYGYTF
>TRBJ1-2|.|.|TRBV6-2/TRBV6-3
TGTGCCAGCAGTTACTCGGGGCGGGACTACACCTTC
CASSYSGRDYTF
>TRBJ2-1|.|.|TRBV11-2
TGTGCCAGCATCGACCCTCGCAGGATTCACAATGAGCAGTTCTTC
CASIDPRRIHNEQFF
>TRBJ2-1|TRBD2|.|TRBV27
TGTGCCAGCAGTTTATCTAGCGGGGGGGTATACAATGAGCAGTTCTTC
CASSLSSGGVYNEQFF
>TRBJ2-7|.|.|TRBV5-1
TGCGCCAGCAGCCAAGGACAGAACTACGAGCAGTACTTC
CASSQGQNYEQYF
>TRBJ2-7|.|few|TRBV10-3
TGTGCCATCAAAGGGGGAACTCTATTAGACGAGCAGTACTTC
CAIKGGTLLDEQYF
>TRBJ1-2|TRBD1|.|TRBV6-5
TGTGCCAGCACAAATTGGGACAGGACCCAGAATACCTTC
CASTNWDRTQNTF
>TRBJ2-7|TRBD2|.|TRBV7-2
TGTGCCAGCAGCTTAGAAGGGACTAGCCCCTACGAGCAGTACTTC
CASSLEGTSPYEQYF